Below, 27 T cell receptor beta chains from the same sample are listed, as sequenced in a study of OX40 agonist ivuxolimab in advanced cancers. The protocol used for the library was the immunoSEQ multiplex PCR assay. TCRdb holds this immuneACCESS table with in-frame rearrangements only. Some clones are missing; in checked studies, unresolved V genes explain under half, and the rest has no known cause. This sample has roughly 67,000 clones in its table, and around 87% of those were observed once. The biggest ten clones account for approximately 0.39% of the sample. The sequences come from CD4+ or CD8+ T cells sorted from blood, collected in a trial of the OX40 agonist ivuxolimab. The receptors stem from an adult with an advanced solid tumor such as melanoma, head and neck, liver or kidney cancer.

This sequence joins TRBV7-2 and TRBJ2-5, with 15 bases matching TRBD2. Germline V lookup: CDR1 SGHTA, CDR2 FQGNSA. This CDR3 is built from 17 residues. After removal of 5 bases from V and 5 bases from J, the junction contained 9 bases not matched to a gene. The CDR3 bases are TGTGCCAGCAGCCAAGGACTAGCGGGGGGGCAAGGGGAGACCCAGTACTTC. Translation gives CASSQGLAGGQGETQYF. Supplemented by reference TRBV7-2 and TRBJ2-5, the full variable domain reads GAGVSQSPSNKVTEKGKDVELRCDPISGHTALYWYRQSLGQGLEFLIYFQGNSAPDKSGLPSDRFSAERTGGSVSTLTIQRTQQEDSAVYLCASSQGLAGGQGETQYFGPGTRLLVL.

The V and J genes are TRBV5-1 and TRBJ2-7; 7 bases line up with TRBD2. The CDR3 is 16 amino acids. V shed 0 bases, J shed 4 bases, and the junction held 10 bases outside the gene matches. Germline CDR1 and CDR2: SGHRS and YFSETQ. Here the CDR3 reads CASSLDPIGGTYEQYF. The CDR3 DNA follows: TGCGCCAGCAGCTTGGACCCTATCGGGGGGACTTACGAGCAGTACTTC.

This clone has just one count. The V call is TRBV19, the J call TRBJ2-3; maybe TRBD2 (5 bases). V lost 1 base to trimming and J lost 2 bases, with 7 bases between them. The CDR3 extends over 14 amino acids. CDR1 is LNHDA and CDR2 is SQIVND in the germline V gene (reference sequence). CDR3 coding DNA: TGTGCCAGTAGTATAGGTAGCGTCACAGATACGCAGTATTTT. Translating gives CASSIGSVTDTQYF.

DNA for the CDR3: TGTGCCAGCAGTTACTCGTCAGGTGGGAGCTATGGCTACACCTTC. Protein sequence: CASSYSSGGSYGYTF. This chain joins TRBV6-5 and TRBJ1-2; D uncertain. Germline values: CDR1 MNHEY, CDR2 SVGAGI. V lost 0 bases to trimming and J lost 4 bases, with 12 bases between them. The CDR3 covers 15 residues.

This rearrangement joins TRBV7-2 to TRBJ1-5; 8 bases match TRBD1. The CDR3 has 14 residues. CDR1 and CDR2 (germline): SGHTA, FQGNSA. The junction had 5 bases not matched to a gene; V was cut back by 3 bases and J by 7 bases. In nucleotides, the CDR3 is TGTGCCAGCAGCTTCGGACAGGGTGGCCAGCCCCAGCATTTT. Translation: CASSFGQGGQPQHF.

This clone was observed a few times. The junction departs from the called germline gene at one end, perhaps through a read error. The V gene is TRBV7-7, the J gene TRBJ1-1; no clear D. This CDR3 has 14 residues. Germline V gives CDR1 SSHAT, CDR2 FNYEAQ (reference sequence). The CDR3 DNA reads TGTGCTAGCAGCTTAGTATTCGGGGACACTGAAGCTTTCTTT. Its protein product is CASSLVFGDTEAFF.

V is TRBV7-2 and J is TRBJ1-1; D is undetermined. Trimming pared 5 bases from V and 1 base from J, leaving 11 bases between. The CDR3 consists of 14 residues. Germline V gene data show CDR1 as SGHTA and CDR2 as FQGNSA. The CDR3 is CASSHGVKNTEAFF. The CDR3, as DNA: TGTGCCAGCAGCCACGGGGTTAAGAACACTGAAGCTTTCTTT. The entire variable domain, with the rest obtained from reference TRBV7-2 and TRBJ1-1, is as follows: GAGVSQSPSNKVTEKGKDVELRCDPISGHTALYWYRQSLGQGLEFLIYFQGNSAPDKSGLPSDRFSAERTGGSVSTLTIQRTQQEDSAVYLCASSHGVKNTEAFFGQGTRLTVV.

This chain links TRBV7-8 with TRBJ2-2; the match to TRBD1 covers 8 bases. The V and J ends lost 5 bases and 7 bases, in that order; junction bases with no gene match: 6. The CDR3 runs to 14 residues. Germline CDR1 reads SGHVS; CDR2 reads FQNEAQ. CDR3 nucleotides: TGTGCCAGCAGCAACGGACAGGGAGTCGGGGAGCTGTTTTTT. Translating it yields CASSNGQGVGELFF. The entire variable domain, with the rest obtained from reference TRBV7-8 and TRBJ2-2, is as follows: GAGVSQSPRYKVAKRGQDVALRCDPISGHVSLFWYQQALGQGPEFLTYFQNEAQLDKSGLPSDRFFAERPEGSVSTLKIQRTQQEDSAVYLCASSNGQGVGELFFGEGSRLTVL.

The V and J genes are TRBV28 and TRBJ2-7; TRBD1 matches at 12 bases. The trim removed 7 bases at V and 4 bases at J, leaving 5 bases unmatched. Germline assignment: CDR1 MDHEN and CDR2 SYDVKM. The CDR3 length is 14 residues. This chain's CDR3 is CASIGTGGKYEQYF. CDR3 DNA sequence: TGTGCCAGCATCGGGACAGGGGGCAAGTACGAGCAGTACTTC. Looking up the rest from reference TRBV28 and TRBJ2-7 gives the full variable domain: DVKVTQSSRYLVKRTGEKVFLECVQDMDHENMFWYRQDPGLGLRLIYFSYDVKMKEKGDIPEGYSVSREKKERFSLILESASTNQTSMYLCASIGTGGKYEQYFGPGTRLTVT.

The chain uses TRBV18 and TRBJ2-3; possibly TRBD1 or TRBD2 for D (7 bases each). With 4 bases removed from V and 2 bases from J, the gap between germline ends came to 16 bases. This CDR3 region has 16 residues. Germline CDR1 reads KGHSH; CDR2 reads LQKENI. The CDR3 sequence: CASSRGEGAITDTQYF. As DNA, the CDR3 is TGTGCCAGCTCACGCGGGGAGGGGGCGATCACAGATACGCAGTATTTT.

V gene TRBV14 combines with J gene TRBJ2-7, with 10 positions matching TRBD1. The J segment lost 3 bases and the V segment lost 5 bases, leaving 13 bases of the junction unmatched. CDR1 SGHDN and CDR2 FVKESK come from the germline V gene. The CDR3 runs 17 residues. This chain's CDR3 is CASSWTGGRKFNYEQYF. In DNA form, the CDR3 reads TGTGCCAGCAGCTGGACAGGGGGGCGCAAATTCAACTACGAGCAGTACTTC.

The CDR3 region has the DNA TGTGCCAGCAGCTCCGGGACAATCCCAGAGACCCAGTACTTC. Translation: CASSSGTIPETQYF. V and J are TRBV6-1 and TRBJ2-5, with a possible D match to TRBD1 (6 bases). The V gene's germline CDR1 is MNHNS and CDR2 SASEGT. This CDR3 region has 14 residues. V dropped 6 bases and J dropped 4 bases, with 15 bases sitting between them.

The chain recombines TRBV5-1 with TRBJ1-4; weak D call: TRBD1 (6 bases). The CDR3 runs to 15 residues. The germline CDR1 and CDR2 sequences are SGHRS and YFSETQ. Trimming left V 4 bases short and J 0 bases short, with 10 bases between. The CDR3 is CASSPRGATNEKLFF. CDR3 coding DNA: TGCGCCAGCAGCCCTAGGGGGGCAACTAATGAAAAACTGTTTTTT.

The CDR3 reads CASSSGQAPGSIQYF. Written as DNA, the CDR3 is TGCGCCAGCAGCTCAGGACAGGCGCCAGGAAGCATTCAGTACTTC. The gene calls are TRBV5-1 and TRBJ2-4; 7 bases align to TRBD1. The CDR3 loop spans 15 amino acids. The trim removed 3 bases at V and 9 bases at J, leaving 12 bases unmatched. Germline V gives CDR1 SGHRS, CDR2 YFSETQ.

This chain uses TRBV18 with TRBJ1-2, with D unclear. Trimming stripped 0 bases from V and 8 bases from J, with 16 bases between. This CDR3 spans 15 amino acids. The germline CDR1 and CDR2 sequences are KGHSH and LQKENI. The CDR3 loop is CASSPPQGNSAGYTF. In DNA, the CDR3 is TGTGCCAGCTCACCACCGCAAGGGAACTCGGCGGGCTACACCTTC.

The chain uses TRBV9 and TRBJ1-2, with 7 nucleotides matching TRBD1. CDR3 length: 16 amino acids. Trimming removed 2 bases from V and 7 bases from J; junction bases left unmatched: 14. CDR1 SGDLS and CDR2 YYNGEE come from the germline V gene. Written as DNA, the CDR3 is TGTGCCAGCAGCGTGACCTCCCAGGGGGAATCTGGTGGCTACACCTTC. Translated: CASSVTSQGESGGYTF.

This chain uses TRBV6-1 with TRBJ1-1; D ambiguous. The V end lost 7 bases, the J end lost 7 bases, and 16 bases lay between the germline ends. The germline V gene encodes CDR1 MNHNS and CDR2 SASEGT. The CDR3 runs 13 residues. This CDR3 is CASIYEDLGEAFF. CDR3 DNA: TGTGCCAGCATCTACGAGGACTTGGGTGAAGCTTTCTTT.

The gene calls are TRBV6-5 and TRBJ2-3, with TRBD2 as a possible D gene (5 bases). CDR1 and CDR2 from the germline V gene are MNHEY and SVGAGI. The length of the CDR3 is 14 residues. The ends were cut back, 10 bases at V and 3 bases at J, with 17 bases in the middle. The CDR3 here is CATSPADLTDTQYF. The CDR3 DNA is TGTGCCACCTCACCCGCGGACTTGACAGATACGCAGTATTTT.

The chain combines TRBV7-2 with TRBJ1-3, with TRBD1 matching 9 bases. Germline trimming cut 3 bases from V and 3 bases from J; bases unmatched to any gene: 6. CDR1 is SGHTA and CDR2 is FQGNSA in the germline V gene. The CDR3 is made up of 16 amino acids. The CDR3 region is CASSFLTGGGGNTIYF. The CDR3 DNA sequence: TGTGCCAGCAGCTTCTTAACAGGGGGCGGTGGAAACACCATATATTTT.

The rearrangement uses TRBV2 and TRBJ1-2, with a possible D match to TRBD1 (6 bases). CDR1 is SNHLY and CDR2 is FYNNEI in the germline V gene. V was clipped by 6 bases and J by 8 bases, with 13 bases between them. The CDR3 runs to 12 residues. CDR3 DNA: TGTGCCAGCAGCAGACAGGAGGGCGGCTACACCTTC. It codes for CASSRQEGGYTF.

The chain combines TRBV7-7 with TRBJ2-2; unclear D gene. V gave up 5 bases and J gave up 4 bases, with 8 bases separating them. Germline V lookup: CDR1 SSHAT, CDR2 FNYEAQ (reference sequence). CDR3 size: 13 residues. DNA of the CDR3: TGTGCCAGCAGCCCCTCAAGCACCGGGGAGCTGTTTTTT. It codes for CASSPSSTGELFF.

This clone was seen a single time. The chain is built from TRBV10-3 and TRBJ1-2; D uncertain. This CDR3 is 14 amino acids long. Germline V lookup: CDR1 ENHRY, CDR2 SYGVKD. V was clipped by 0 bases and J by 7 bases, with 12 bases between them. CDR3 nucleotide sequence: TGTGCCATCAGTGAGTCAGGGCAGGCTCGTGGCTACACCTTC. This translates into CAISESGQARGYTF.

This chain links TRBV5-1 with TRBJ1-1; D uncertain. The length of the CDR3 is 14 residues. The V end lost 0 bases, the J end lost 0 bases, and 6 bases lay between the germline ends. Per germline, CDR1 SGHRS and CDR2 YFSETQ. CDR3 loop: CASSLENLNTEAFF. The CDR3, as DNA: TGCGCCAGCAGCTTGGAGAACTTGAACACTGAAGCTTTCTTT.

CDR3 bases: TGTGCCACCAGCAGGCTTCTGCCCCCTGGGGCCAACGTCCTGACTTTC. This encodes CATSRLLPPGANVLTF. The chain recombines TRBV15 with TRBJ2-6; D unclear. There are 16 residues in the CDR3. Per germline, CDR1 LNHNV and CDR2 YYDKDF (reference sequence). Trimming took 3 bases from V and 2 from J, leaving 11 bases between them.

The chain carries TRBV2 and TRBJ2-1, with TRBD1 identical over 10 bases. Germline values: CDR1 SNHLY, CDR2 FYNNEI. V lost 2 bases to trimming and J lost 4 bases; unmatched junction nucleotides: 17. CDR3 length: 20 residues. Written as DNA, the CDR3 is TGTGCCAGCAGTGAATCGGGCAGGTTCGGGGGACAGGGGACGTACAATGAGCAGTTCTTC. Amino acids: CASSESGRFGGQGTYNEQFF. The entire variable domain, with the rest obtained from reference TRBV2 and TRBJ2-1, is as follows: EPEVTQTPSHQVTQMGQEVILRCVPISNHLYFYWYRQILGQKVEFLVSFYNNEISEKSEIFDDQFSVERPDGSNFTLKIRSTKLEDSAMYFCASSESGRFGGQGTYNEQFFGPGTRLTVL.

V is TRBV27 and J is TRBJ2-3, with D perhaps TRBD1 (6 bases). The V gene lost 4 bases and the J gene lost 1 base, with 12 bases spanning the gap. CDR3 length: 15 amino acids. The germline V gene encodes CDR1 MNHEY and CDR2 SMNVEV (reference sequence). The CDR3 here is CASSSPGQRTDTQYF. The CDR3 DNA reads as TGTGCCAGCAGTTCCCCCGGACAGCGCACAGATACGCAGTATTTT.

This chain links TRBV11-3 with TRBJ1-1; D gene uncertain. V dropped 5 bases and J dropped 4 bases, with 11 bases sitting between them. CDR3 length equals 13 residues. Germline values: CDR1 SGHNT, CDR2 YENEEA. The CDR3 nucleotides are TGTGCCAGCAGCCCCAGAGAGGGCACTGAAGCTTTCTTT. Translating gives CASSPREGTEAFF.